These T cell receptor beta chains were read from a single sample in a study of blood T cells in healthy people across ages. MiXCR, run by TCRdb on the 5' RACE reads, gives a single entry per CDR3 protein. Of roughly 2 million distinct CDR3 sequences in the sample, 49% were seen once. Sequencing used blood. The origin of the receptors is a woman in her forties in good health. CDR3s include the opening cysteine and the closing phenylalanine or tryptophan. Each record gives: V gene, clone size, D gene, J gene, CDR3 protein, CDR3 DNA. A D gene is named only where the DNA matches it firmly. Clone size is given for some rows only: seen once, a few or many times, or a class if the clone is expanded.

v_call: TRBV19
clone_size: -
d_call: -
j_call: TRBJ1-5
cdr3_aa: CASSITGKINNQPQHF
cdr3_nt: TGTGCCAGTAGTATAACAGGGAAAATTAACAATCAGCCCCAGCATTTT

v_call: TRBV28
clone_size: -
d_call: TRBD2
j_call: TRBJ2-5
cdr3_aa: CARSILAGGRETQYF
cdr3_nt: TGTGCCCGCAGTATACTAGCGGGGGGCCGGGAGACCCAGTACTTC

v_call: TRBV27
clone_size: few
d_call: -
j_call: TRBJ2-1
cdr3_aa: CASRGRGSNEQFF
cdr3_nt: TGTGCCAGCAGAGGCAGGGGATCAAATGAGCAGTTCTTC

v_call: TRBV4-3
clone_size: -
d_call: -
j_call: TRBJ2-1
cdr3_aa: CASSQAITGGAYNEQFF
cdr3_nt: TGCGCCAGCAGCCAAGCTATTACAGGGGGGGCCTACAATGAGCAGTTCTTC

v_call: TRBV7-2
clone_size: -
d_call: TRBD2
j_call: TRBJ2-5
cdr3_aa: CAGSLVRSGPQETQYF
cdr3_nt: TGTGCCGGCAGCTTAGTACGTAGCGGGCCGCAAGAGACCCAGTACTTC

v_call: TRBV7-6
clone_size: -
d_call: TRBD2
j_call: TRBJ2-5
cdr3_aa: CASSLGASGGPIGETQYF
cdr3_nt: TGTGCCAGCAGCTTAGGGGCTAGCGGGGGGCCAATAGGAGAGACCCAGTACTTC

v_call: TRBV4-3
clone_size: -
d_call: -
j_call: TRBJ2-1
cdr3_aa: CASSPRGGINEQFF
cdr3_nt: TGCGCCAGCAGCCCGAGGGGGGGTATAAATGAGCAGTTCTTC

v_call: TRBV7-3
clone_size: once
d_call: -
j_call: TRBJ1-1
cdr3_aa: CASSLRAGTTNTEAFF
cdr3_nt: TGTGCCAGCAGCTTAAGGGCCGGGACAACGAACACTGAAGCTTTCTTT

v_call: TRBV20-1
clone_size: -
d_call: -
j_call: TRBJ2-1
cdr3_aa: CSALRGASYNEQFF
cdr3_nt: TGCAGTGCCCTAAGGGGGGCCTCCTACAATGAGCAGTTCTTC

v_call: TRBV4-1
clone_size: -
d_call: -
j_call: TRBJ2-7
cdr3_aa: CASSHREGHYEQYF
cdr3_nt: TGCGCCAGCAGCCATCGAGAGGGGCACTACGAGCAGTACTTC

v_call: TRBV7-9
clone_size: few
d_call: TRBD2
j_call: TRBJ2-1
cdr3_aa: CASSGLAGNEQFF
cdr3_nt: TGTGCCAGCAGCGGACTAGCGGGAAATGAGCAGTTCTTC

v_call: TRBV11-3
clone_size: -
d_call: -
j_call: TRBJ2-3
cdr3_aa: CASKRDYGTDTQYF
cdr3_nt: TGTGCCAGCAAACGAGACTACGGCACAGATACGCAGTATTTT

v_call: TRBV24-1
clone_size: -
d_call: -
j_call: TRBJ1-4
cdr3_aa: CATSDQGLEKLFF
cdr3_nt: TGTGCCACCAGTGATCAAGGGCTTGAAAAACTGTTTTTT

v_call: TRBV4-3
clone_size: -
d_call: TRBD1
j_call: TRBJ2-1
cdr3_aa: CASSQEDRGIDEQFF
cdr3_nt: TGCGCCAGCAGCCAAGAGGACAGGGGCATTGATGAGCAGTTCTTC

v_call: TRBV7-8
clone_size: -
d_call: -
j_call: TRBJ2-7
cdr3_aa: CASSARGNYEQYF
cdr3_nt: TGTGCCAGCAGCGCGAGGGGGAACTACGAGCAGTACTTC

v_call: TRBV12-3/TRBV12-4
clone_size: -
d_call: -
j_call: TRBJ2-7
cdr3_aa: CASSPTEEGLPFEQYF
cdr3_nt: TGTGCCAGCAGTCCAACCGAGGAGGGGTTGCCCTTCGAGCAGTACTTC

v_call: TRBV7-9
clone_size: -
d_call: -
j_call: TRBJ2-5
cdr3_aa: CASSLLGRWETQYF
cdr3_nt: TGTGCCAGCAGCTTGCTGGGTAGGTGGGAGACCCAGTACTTC

v_call: TRBV6-2/TRBV6-3
clone_size: -
d_call: TRBD2
j_call: TRBJ2-7
cdr3_aa: CASSYSKARGGSYNEQYF
cdr3_nt: TGTGCCAGCAGTTACTCGAAGGCGCGGGGGGGCTCCTACAATGAGCAGTACTTC

v_call: TRBV15
clone_size: -
d_call: TRBD1
j_call: TRBJ1-1
cdr3_aa: CATSRATGTGRTEAFF
cdr3_nt: TGTGCCACCAGCAGAGCTACCGGGACAGGGAGGACTGAAGCTTTCTTT

v_call: TRBV27
clone_size: few
d_call: TRBD1
j_call: TRBJ1-2
cdr3_aa: CASRISGTGYGYTF
cdr3_nt: TGTGCCAGCAGGATCTCCGGGACAGGCTATGGCTACACCTTC

v_call: TRBV20-1
clone_size: -
d_call: -
j_call: TRBJ2-5
cdr3_aa: CSAITYQETQYF
cdr3_nt: TGCAGTGCTATAACTTACCAAGAGACCCAGTACTTC

v_call: TRBV6-2/TRBV6-3
clone_size: many
d_call: TRBD1
j_call: TRBJ2-7
cdr3_aa: CASSRTGTYEQYF
cdr3_nt: TGTGCCAGCAGTAGGACAGGGACCTACGAGCAGTACTTC

v_call: TRBV6-2/TRBV6-3
clone_size: -
d_call: -
j_call: TRBJ1-2
cdr3_aa: CASIIGGAMNGYTF
cdr3_nt: TGTGCCAGCATTATCGGGGGCGCGATGAATGGCTACACCTTC

v_call: TRBV2
clone_size: -
d_call: -
j_call: TRBJ2-5
cdr3_aa: CASNRAPQETQYF
cdr3_nt: TGTGCCAGCAATAGGGCGCCTCAAGAGACCCAGTACTTC

v_call: TRBV7-9
clone_size: -
d_call: -
j_call: TRBJ2-3
cdr3_aa: CASSSPGGVYSTDTQYF
cdr3_nt: TGTGCCAGCAGCTCCCCCGGTGGGGTTTATAGCACAGATACGCAGTATTTT

v_call: TRBV28
clone_size: -
d_call: TRBD1
j_call: TRBJ2-1
cdr3_aa: CASSALRQGNEQFF
cdr3_nt: TGTGCCAGCAGCGCCCTGAGACAGGGCAATGAGCAGTTCTTC

v_call: TRBV20-1
clone_size: few
d_call: TRBD2
j_call: TRBJ2-7
cdr3_aa: CSAIAGGAYEQYF
cdr3_nt: TGCAGTGCTATAGCGGGGGGTGCCTACGAGCAGTACTTC

v_call: TRBV4-2
clone_size: once
d_call: -
j_call: TRBJ2-2
cdr3_aa: CASSQGQLTGELFF
cdr3_nt: TGTGCCAGCAGCCAGGGGCAGCTCACCGGGGAGCTGTTTTTT

v_call: TRBV24-1
clone_size: -
d_call: -
j_call: TRBJ2-3
cdr3_aa: CATSVSPGDTQYF
cdr3_nt: TGTGCCACCAGTGTTTCGCCGGGGGATACGCAGTATTTT

v_call: TRBV6-6
clone_size: once
d_call: TRBD1
j_call: TRBJ1-2
cdr3_aa: CASVTGGRGYGYTF
cdr3_nt: TGTGCCAGTGTGACAGGGGGAAGAGGCTATGGCTACACCTTC

v_call: TRBV2
clone_size: few
d_call: -
j_call: TRBJ1-2
cdr3_aa: CASNEGPNYGYTF
cdr3_nt: TGTGCCAGCAACGAGGGGCCGAACTATGGCTACACCTTC

v_call: TRBV3-1
clone_size: -
d_call: -
j_call: TRBJ1-4
cdr3_aa: CASSQAYNEELFF
cdr3_nt: TGTGCCAGCAGCCAAGCTTATAATGAAGAACTGTTTTTT

v_call: TRBV15
clone_size: few
d_call: -
j_call: TRBJ2-5
cdr3_aa: CATGRQGMPQETQYF
cdr3_nt: TGTGCCACCGGACGGCAGGGTATGCCCCAAGAGACCCAGTACTTC

v_call: TRBV9
clone_size: -
d_call: -
j_call: TRBJ2-1
cdr3_aa: CASSERGRGPYNEQFF
cdr3_nt: TGTGCCAGCAGCGAGAGGGGCAGGGGACCCTACAATGAGCAGTTCTTC

v_call: TRBV2
clone_size: -
d_call: -
j_call: TRBJ2-1
cdr3_aa: CASRAGIYNEQFF
cdr3_nt: TGTGCCAGCAGAGCTGGGATCTACAATGAGCAGTTCTTC

v_call: TRBV7-2
clone_size: -
d_call: -
j_call: TRBJ1-2
cdr3_aa: CAIGGADYGYTF
cdr3_nt: TGTGCCATCGGGGGGGCAGACTATGGCTACACCTTC

v_call: TRBV27
clone_size: -
d_call: -
j_call: TRBJ1-5
cdr3_aa: CASSFLRTGEPQPQHF
cdr3_nt: TGTGCCAGCAGTTTTCTCAGGACCGGAGAACCTCAGCCCCAGCATTTT

v_call: TRBV5-1
clone_size: -
d_call: -
j_call: TRBJ1-2
cdr3_aa: CASSEGPGADGYTF
cdr3_nt: TGCGCCAGCAGCGAAGGACCAGGGGCAGATGGCTACACCTTC

v_call: TRBV9
clone_size: once
d_call: TRBD2
j_call: TRBJ2-3
cdr3_aa: CASSGERGGRIDTQYF
cdr3_nt: TGTGCCAGCAGCGGGGAGCGGGGGGGCCGAATCGATACGCAGTATTTT

v_call: TRBV9
clone_size: -
d_call: -
j_call: TRBJ2-1
cdr3_aa: CASSVANVGVSEQFF
cdr3_nt: TGTGCCAGCAGCGTAGCCAACGTGGGGGTTTCTGAGCAGTTCTTC

v_call: TRBV28
clone_size: once
d_call: -
j_call: TRBJ2-5
cdr3_aa: CASTPAGSDQETQYF
cdr3_nt: TGTGCCAGCACTCCGGCGGGGTCGGACCAAGAGACCCAGTACTTC

v_call: TRBV20-1
clone_size: -
d_call: -
j_call: TRBJ2-3
cdr3_aa: CSANPPTGGTDTQYF
cdr3_nt: TGCAGTGCTAACCCCCCGACGGGGGGCACAGATACGCAGTATTTT

v_call: TRBV4-1
clone_size: -
d_call: -
j_call: TRBJ2-5
cdr3_aa: CASSQDRGGMETQYF
cdr3_nt: TGCGCCAGCAGCCAAGATAGGGGGGGGATGGAGACCCAGTACTTC

v_call: TRBV5-1
clone_size: -
d_call: -
j_call: TRBJ2-7
cdr3_aa: CASRSFGSSYEQYF
cdr3_nt: TGCGCCAGCCGGTCCTTCGGGAGCTCCTACGAGCAGTACTTC

v_call: TRBV7-2
clone_size: many
d_call: -
j_call: TRBJ2-5
cdr3_aa: CASSLGQGGQETQYF
cdr3_nt: TGTGCCAGCAGCTTAGGGCAGGGAGGTCAAGAGACCCAGTACTTC

v_call: TRBV4-2
clone_size: -
d_call: -
j_call: TRBJ2-7
cdr3_aa: CASSQAHGRAEQYF
cdr3_nt: TGTGCCAGCAGCCAAGCCCATGGAAGGGCGGAGCAGTACTTC

v_call: TRBV6-6
clone_size: -
d_call: -
j_call: TRBJ2-5
cdr3_aa: CASSYPHDSSQETQYF
cdr3_nt: TGTGCCAGCAGTTACCCCCACGACAGTTCCCAAGAGACCCAGTACTTC

v_call: TRBV12-3/TRBV12-4
clone_size: -
d_call: -
j_call: TRBJ2-7
cdr3_aa: CASSFGPGTSYEQYF
cdr3_nt: -

v_call: TRBV5-1
clone_size: -
d_call: TRBD1
j_call: TRBJ2-7
cdr3_aa: CASSLAPGQGNSYEQYF
cdr3_nt: TGCGCCAGCAGCCTAGCTCCGGGACAGGGAAACTCCTACGAGCAGTACTTC

v_call: TRBV7-8
clone_size: few
d_call: TRBD2
j_call: TRBJ2-5
cdr3_aa: CASSVRTRQETQYF
cdr3_nt: TGTGCCAGCAGCGTCAGGACTAGACAAGAGACCCAGTACTTC

v_call: TRBV7-2
clone_size: few
d_call: -
j_call: TRBJ2-5
cdr3_aa: CASSLQGQREETQYF
cdr3_nt: TGTGCCAGCAGCTTACAGGGACAAAGGGAGGAGACCCAGTACTTC

v_call: TRBV27
clone_size: -
d_call: -
j_call: TRBJ1-6
cdr3_aa: CASSLSSGTRYSPLHF
cdr3_nt: TGTGCCAGCAGTTTATCGTCCGGGACACGTTATTCACCCCTCCACTTT

v_call: TRBV2
clone_size: -
d_call: -
j_call: TRBJ2-3
cdr3_aa: CASSVRDYDTQYF
cdr3_nt: TGTGCCAGCAGTGTAAGGGATTACGATACGCAGTATTTT

v_call: TRBV7-2
clone_size: many
d_call: -
j_call: TRBJ2-1
cdr3_aa: CASSLAGYEQFF
cdr3_nt: TGTGCCAGCAGCTTGGCAGGGTATGAGCAGTTCTTC

v_call: TRBV7-9
clone_size: -
d_call: TRBD1
j_call: TRBJ1-2
cdr3_aa: CASSSGQGQSYGYTF
cdr3_nt: TGTGCCAGCAGTTCCGGACAGGGTCAGTCCTATGGCTACACCTTC

v_call: TRBV28
clone_size: -
d_call: -
j_call: TRBJ1-2
cdr3_aa: CASSPTTGTPSNYGYTF
cdr3_nt: TGTGCCAGCAGCCCAACCACCGGGACACCCTCTAACTATGGCTACACCTTC

v_call: TRBV11-2
clone_size: -
d_call: -
j_call: TRBJ2-2
cdr3_aa: CASSSRAGTGELFF
cdr3_nt: TGTGCCAGCAGCTCCCGCGCCGGCACCGGGGAGCTGTTTTTT

v_call: TRBV5-6
clone_size: few
d_call: TRBD2
j_call: TRBJ2-5
cdr3_aa: CASRQLAGKQETQYF
cdr3_nt: TGTGCCAGCAGGCAACTAGCGGGAAAACAAGAGACCCAGTACTTC

v_call: TRBV21-1
clone_size: -
d_call: -
j_call: TRBJ2-7
cdr3_aa: CAGPLGQLSYEQYF
cdr3_nt: TGTGCCGGGCCTCTAGGACAGCTTAGCTACGAGCAGTACTTC